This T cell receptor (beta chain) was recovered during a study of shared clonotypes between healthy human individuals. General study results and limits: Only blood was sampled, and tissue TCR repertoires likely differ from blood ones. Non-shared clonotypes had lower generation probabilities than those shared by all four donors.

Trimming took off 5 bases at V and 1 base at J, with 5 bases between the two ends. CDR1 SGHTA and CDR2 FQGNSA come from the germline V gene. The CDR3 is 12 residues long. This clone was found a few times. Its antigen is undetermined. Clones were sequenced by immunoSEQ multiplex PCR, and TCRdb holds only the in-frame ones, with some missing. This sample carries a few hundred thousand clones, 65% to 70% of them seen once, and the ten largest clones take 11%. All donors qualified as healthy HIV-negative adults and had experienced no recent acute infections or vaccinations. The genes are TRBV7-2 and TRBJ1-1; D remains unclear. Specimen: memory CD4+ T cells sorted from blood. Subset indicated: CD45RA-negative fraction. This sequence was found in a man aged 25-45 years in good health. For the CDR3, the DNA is TGTGCCAGCAGCCCCCAGAACACTGAAGCTTTCTTT. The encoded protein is CASSPQNTEAFF.